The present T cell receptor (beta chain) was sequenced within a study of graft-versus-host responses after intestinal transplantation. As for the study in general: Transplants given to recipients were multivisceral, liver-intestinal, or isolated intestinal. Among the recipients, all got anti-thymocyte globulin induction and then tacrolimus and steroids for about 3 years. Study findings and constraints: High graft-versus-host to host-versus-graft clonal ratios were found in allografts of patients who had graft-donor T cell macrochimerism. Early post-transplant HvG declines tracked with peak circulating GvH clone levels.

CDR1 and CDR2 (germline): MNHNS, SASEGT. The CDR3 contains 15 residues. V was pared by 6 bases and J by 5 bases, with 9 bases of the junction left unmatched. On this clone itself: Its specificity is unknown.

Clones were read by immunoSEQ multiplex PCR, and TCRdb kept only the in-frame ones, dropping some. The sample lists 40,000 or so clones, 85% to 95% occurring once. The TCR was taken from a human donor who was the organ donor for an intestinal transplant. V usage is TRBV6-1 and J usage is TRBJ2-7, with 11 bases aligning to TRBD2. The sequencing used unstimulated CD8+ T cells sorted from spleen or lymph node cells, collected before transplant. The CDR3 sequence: CASSLATSGSHEQYF. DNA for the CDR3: TGTGCCAGCAGCCTCGCTACTAGCGGGAGCCACGAGCAGTACTTC.